This entry concerns a single T cell receptor (beta chain). Antigen unknown. The data are from a study of cytomegalovirus exposure and HLA in healthy donors. The overall study: The roughly 100 million unique TCR beta sequences, from around 200 million T cells, were found by an earlier analysis. The study, taken as a whole, reports: Several V segments, TRBV6-2 and TRBV6-3 among them, could not be told apart and were dropped.

The CDR3 sequence is 12 residues long. Germline CDR1 and CDR2: MNHNS and SASEGT. The V end lost 6 bases, the J end lost 5 bases, and 8 bases lay between the germline ends. PCR employed 60 Vbeta and 13 Jbeta primers. The repertoire was sequenced with immunoSEQ multiplex PCR; TCRdb's copy has only in-frame clones and lacks some. The sample shows around 67,000 clones, 80% to 90% of them seen only once. The TCR originated in a woman under 40 in good health and CMV-seropositive. The J gene is TRBJ2-1, the V gene TRBV6-1; D remains unclear. Sequencing was carried out using PBMCs. CDR3 nucleotides: TGTGCCAGCAGGACCCGGGACAATGAGCAGTTCTTC. Its protein product is CASRTRDNEQFF.